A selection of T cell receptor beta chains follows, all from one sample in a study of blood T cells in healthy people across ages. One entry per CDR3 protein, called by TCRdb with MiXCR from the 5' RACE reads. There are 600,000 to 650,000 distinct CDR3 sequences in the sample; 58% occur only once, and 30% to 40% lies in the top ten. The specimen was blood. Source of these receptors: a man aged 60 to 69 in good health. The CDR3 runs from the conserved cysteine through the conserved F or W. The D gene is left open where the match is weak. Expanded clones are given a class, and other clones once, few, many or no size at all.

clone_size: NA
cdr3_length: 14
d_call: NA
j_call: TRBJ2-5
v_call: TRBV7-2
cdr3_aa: CASSIPGAQETQYF
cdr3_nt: TGTGCCAGCAGCATACCGGGAGCTCAAGAGACCCAGTACTTC

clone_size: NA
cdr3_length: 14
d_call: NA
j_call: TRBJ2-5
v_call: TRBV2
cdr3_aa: CATSTGQTQETQYF
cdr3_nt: TGTGCCACATCGACGGGGCAGACCCAAGAGACCCAGTACTTC

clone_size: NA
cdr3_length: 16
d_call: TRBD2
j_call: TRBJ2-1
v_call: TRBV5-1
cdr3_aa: CASSLGLAATYNEQFF
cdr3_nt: TGCGCCAGCAGCTTAGGACTAGCGGCAACCTACAATGAGCAGTTCTTC

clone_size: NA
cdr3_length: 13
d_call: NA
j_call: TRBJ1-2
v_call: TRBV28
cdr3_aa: CASRIGSNYGYTF
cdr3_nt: TGTGCCAGCAGAATTGGGAGTAACTATGGCTACACCTTC

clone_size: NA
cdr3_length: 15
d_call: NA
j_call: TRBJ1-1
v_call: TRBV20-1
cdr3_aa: CSARDQGREYTEAFF
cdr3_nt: TGCAGTGCTAGAGATCAGGGCAGGGAATACACTGAAGCTTTCTTT

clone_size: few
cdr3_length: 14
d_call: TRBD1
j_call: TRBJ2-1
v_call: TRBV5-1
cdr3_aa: CASDPGQGGGEQFF
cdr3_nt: TGCGCCAGCGACCCGGGACAGGGCGGCGGTGAGCAGTTCTTC

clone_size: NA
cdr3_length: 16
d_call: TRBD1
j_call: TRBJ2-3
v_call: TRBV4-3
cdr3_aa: CASRSRQGISTDTQYF
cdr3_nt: TGCGCCAGCAGATCCCGACAGGGAATAAGCACAGATACGCAGTATTTT

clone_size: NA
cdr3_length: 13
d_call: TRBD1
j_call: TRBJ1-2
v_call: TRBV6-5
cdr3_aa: CASRGTVDYGYTF
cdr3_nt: TGTGCCAGCAGGGGGACAGTAGACTATGGCTACACCTTC

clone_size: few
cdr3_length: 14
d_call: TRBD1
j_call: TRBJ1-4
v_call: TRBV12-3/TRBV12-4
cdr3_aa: CASSRQGVNEKLFF
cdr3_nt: TGTGCCAGCAGTCGGCAGGGGGTAAATGAAAAACTGTTTTTT

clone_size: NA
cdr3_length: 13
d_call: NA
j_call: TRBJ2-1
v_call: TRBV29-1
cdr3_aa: CSGRLGEYNEQFF
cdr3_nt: TGCAGCGGTAGGCTTGGGGAATACAATGAGCAGTTCTTC

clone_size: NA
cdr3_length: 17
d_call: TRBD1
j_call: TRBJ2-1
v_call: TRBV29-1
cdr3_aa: CSVDPGQGFGRGNEQFF
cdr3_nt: TGCAGCGTCGACCCGGGACAGGGTTTTGGAAGGGGGAATGAGCAGTTCTTC

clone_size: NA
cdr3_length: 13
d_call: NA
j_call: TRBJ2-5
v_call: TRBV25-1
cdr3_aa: CASSERGNNEQYF
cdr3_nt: TGTGCCAGCAGTGAGAGAGGTAACAATGAGCAGTACTTC

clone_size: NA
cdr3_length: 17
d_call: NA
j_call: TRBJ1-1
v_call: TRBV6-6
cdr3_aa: CASSYSSTGGVNTEAFF
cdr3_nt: TGTGCCAGCAGTTACTCTTCGACCGGGGGCGTAAATACTGAAGCTTTCTTT

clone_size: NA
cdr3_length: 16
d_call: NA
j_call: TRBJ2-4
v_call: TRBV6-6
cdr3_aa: CASSYPMANAKNIQYF
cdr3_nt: TGTGCCAGCAGTTACCCAATGGCTAATGCCAAAAACATTCAGTACTTC

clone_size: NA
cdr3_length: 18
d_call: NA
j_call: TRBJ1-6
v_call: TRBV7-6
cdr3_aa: CASSPTPYGPAGNSPLHF
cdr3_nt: TGTGCCAGCAGCCCTACACCGTATGGACCGGCTGGTAATTCACCCCTCCACTTT

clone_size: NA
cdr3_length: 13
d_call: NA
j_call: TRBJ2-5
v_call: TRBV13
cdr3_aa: CASRQVGEETQYF
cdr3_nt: TGTGCCAGCAGACAAGTCGGGGAAGAGACCCAGTACTTC

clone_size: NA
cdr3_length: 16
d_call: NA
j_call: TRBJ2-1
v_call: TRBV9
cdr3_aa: CASSVGGRVSYNEQFF
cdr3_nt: TGTGCCAGCAGCGTAGGGGGCCGTGTTTCCTACAATGAGCAGTTCTTC

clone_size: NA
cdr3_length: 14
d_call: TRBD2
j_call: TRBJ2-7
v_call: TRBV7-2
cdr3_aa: CASSPPAGAYEQYF
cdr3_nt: TGTGCCAGCAGCCCCCCAGCGGGGGCCTACGAGCAGTACTTC

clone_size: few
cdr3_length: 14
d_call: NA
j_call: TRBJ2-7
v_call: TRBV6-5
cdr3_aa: CASSYSARGYEQYF
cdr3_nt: TGTGCCAGCAGTTACTCAGCTAGGGGTTACGAGCAGTACTTC

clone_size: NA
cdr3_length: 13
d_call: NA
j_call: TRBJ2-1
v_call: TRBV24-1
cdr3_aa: CAIGTRVYNEQFF
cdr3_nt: TGTGCCATCGGGACACGGGTCTACAATGAGCAGTTCTTC

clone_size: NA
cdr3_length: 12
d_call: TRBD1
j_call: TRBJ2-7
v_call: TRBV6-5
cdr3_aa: CATSGTGYEQYF
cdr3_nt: TGTGCCACCTCCGGGACAGGTTACGAGCAGTACTTC

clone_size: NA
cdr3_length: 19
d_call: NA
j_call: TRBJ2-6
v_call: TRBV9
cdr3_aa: CASSGRPGSRVSGANVLTF
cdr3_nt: TGTGCCAGCAGCGGCAGGCCGGGGAGTAGGGTATCTGGGGCCAACGTCCTGACTTTC

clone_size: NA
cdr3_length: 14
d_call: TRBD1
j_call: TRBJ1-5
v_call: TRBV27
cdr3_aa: CASSHRGSNQSQHF
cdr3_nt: TGTGCCAGTTCCCACAGGGGTAGCAATCAGTCCCAGCATTTT